The sequence of this TCR beta chain was determined in a study of spatial heterogeneity in lung cancer (dated 2019 in TCRdb). About the investigation overall: Samples were obtained from 70 to 85 patients with early-stage, untreated non-small cell lung cancer from the lung TRACERx cohort. Follow-up PBMC samples were sequenced whenever available, with the median time to follow-up being approximately two years after resection. The study linked features of the TCR repertoire to counts of nonsynonymous mutations, which were determined by whole-exome sequencing of tumor tissue. More beta-chain than alpha-chain transcripts were consistently detected, likely reflecting higher beta-chain transcript abundance. Both alpha and beta chains were TCR-sequenced in samples taken at surgery, namely 220 tumor regions, approximately 66 matched nontumor lung samples and 55 to 60 PBMC samples. In the raw uncorrected reads, each unique combination of TCR and UMI appeared more than ten times on average. TCR alpha and beta repertoires were quantitatively compared across multiple tumor regions, matched nontumor lung and blood in non-small cell lung cancer. Here is what the overall study found, with its caveats: Additional single-cell paired TCR alpha and beta sequencing was considered necessary to confirm, at a functional level, the hypothesis that regional TCRs recognize regional mutations. Ubiquitous expanded tumor TCRs showed up in blood more often at tumor resection than at routine follow-up. Only roughly 14 patients were included in comparisons of baseline and follow-up blood repertoires.

The CDR3 holds 13 amino acids from the cysteine to the phenylalanine. Just the 39-base CDR3 DNA is kept, in frame starting at base 1. Deletion took 3 bases off V and 11 bases off J, with a span of 14 bases between the germline ends. The germline V gene (reference sequence) provides CDR1 DFQATT and CDR2 SNEGSKA. Libraries were constructed by 5' RACE. For sequencing, a NextSeq 500 was employed. To allow correction of PCR and sequencing errors, the TCR library protocol tagged every TCR cDNA molecule with a unique molecular identifier. Concerning the study's data processing: TCR identification, UMI-based error correction and CDR3 extraction were all carried out with Decombinator tools. Expanded TCRs were defined as those above a frequency of 2 per 1,000, corresponding to the top 1% of the tumor frequency distribution. Each repertoire was subsampled 100 times to 5,000 TCRs, after which Renyi diversity was computed with the R vegan package. To build CDR3 similarity networks, amino acid triplet string-kernel similarity was used, and CDR3s were connected when their pairwise similarity was above 0.82. The public reads were reanalyzed by TCRdb: fastp trimming at Q25, MiXCR alignment, in-frame beta chains only. Merged by CDR3 protein, the rows form single entries marked with the most common genes and DNA. None of the V and J calls come from the authors' own analysis; TCRdb made them. The sample includes roughly 120,000 distinct CDR3 sequences, with less than 15% observed a single time. Around 17% of the sample rests with the top ten.

In this sample, this clonotype turned up a few times. It has no known antigen specificity. Nothing much larger sits one base from this clone, and base qualities are not available. Read against the paper, the sample's time point label means: blood at routine non-recurrence follow-up after resection. For TCR sequencing, whole RNA was extracted from tumor and nontumor lung tissue, or from cryopreserved PBMC samples, and no cell sorting was done. A patient was chosen for TCR sequencing only when enough RNA was available from at least two tumor regions. This TCR was recovered from a male donor with early-stage non-small cell lung cancer. Sequenced material: PBMCs, taken at follow-up. The chain joins TRBV20-1 to TRBJ1-6; too little of a D gene remains to name it. The encoded CDR3 is CSAREGGMTPLHF. Read as DNA, the sequence is TGCAGTGCTAGGGAGGGTGGGATGACACCCCTCCACTTT.